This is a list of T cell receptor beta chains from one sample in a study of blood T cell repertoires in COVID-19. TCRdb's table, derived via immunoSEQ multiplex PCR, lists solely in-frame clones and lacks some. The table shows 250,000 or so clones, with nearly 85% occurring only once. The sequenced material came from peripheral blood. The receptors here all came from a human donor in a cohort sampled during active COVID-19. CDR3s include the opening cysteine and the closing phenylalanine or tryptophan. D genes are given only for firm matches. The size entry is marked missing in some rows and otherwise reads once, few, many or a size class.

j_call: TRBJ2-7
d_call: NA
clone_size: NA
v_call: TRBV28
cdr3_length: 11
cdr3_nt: TGTGCCAGGACAGGCACCTACGAGCAGTACTTC
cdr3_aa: CARTGTYEQYF

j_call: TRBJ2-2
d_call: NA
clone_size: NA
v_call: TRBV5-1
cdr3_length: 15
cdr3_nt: TGCGCCAGCAAATCCGGGGGGCTTCACACCGGGGAGCTGTTTTTT
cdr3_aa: CASKSGGLHTGELFF

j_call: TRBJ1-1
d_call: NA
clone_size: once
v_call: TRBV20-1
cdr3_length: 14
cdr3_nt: TGCAGTGCTAGTCGTTTCGGACAGAACACTGAAGCTTTCTTT
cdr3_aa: CSASRFGQNTEAFF

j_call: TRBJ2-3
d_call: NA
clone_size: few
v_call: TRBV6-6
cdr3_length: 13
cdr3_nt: TGTGCCAGCACGGACTCCGACGGGATGGCGCAGTATTTT
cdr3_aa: CASTDSDGMAQYF

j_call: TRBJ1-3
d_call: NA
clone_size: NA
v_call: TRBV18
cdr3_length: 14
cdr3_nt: TGTGCCAGCTCACCTGGACTATCTGGAAACACCATATATTTT
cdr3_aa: CASSPGLSGNTIYF

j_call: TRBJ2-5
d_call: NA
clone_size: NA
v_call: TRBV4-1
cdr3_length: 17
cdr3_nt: TGCGCCAGCAGCCAAGCCCATGCCCCAGGGGAAGGAGAGACCCAGTACTTC
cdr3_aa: CASSQAHAPGEGETQYF

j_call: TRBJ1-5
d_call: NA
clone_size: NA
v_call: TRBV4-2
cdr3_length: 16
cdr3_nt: TGTGCCAGCAGCCAAGATGCGGGGGACTTCAATCAGCCCCAGCATTTT
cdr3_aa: CASSQDAGDFNQPQHF

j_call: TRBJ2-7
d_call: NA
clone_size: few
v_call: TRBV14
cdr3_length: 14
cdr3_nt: TGTGCCAGCAGCCAAGAACTCCAGGCCTACGAGCAGTACTTC
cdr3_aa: CASSQELQAYEQYF

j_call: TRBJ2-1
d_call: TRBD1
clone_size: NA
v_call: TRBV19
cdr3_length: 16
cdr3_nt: TGTGCCAGTAGTGCCGGGGACAGGGGCCCCTACAATGAGCAGTTCTTC
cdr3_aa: CASSAGDRGPYNEQFF

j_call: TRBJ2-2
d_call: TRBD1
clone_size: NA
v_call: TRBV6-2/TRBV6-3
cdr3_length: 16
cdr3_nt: TGTGCCAGCAGTAGATCAGGGGGCGCGAACACCGGGGAGCTGTTTTTT
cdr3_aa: CASSRSGGANTGELFF

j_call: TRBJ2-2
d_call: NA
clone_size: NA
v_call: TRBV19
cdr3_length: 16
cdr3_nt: TGTGCCAGTAGTATTATAGGGGGTTTAGGGACCGGGGAGCTGTTTTTT
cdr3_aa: CASSIIGGLGTGELFF

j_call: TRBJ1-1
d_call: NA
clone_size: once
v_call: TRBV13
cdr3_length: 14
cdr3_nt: TGTGCCAGCAGCCTAAAACGGGGGGTAACTGAAGCTTTCTTT
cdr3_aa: CASSLKRGVTEAFF